This T cell receptor (beta chain) was identified in a study of shared clonotypes between healthy human individuals. Study results and limitations: With few donors, the genetic and exposure-history diversity represented was limited.

Assay runs were performed at deep level. The data were produced by immunoSEQ multiplex PCR, yet TCRdb's version contains in-frame clones alone and is incomplete. Of 730,000 or so clones in the sample, less than 80% were seen once. This clone came up many times. Antigen specificity is unknown. The sample carries other DNA sequences with the same CDR3. V shed 3 bases and J 5 bases; nucleotides not matched to a gene: 4. Germline assignment: CDR1 SGHDT and CDR2 YYEEEE. The CDR3 has 14 amino acids. The chain carries TRBV5-6 and TRBJ1-1; 10 bases align to TRBD1. The receptor comes from a woman in her 30s in good health. The material sequenced was memory CD4+ T cells sorted from blood. Subset defined: CD45RA-negative fraction. The CDR3 coding sequence is TGTGCCAGCAGCTGGGGACAGGGGTGGACTGAAGCTTTCTTT. It codes for CASSWGQGWTEAFF.